Listed below are T cell receptor beta chains from one sample, sequenced in a study of T cell repertoires in cytomegalovirus infection. No cognate antigen is known for these TCRs. One entry per CDR3 protein, called by TCRdb with MiXCR from the reads. This sample has a few hundred thousand distinct CDR3 sequences; almost 40% occur once, and the top ten carry 48%. The sample consisted of cultured PBMCs, taken from culture after CMV antigen stimulation. Source of these receptors: a human donor in good health (CMV status not recorded). Some clones in this sample may be carry-over from other donors' samples. Each CDR3 is given with its conserved first and last residue. D genes are given only for firm matches. Size is stated for part of the rows, as once, few or many counts, or as a class when the clone is expanded.

>few|TRBJ1-4|-|TRBV7-2
TGTGCCAGCAGCTTAGACCGGGACGGCCTTAATGAAAAACTGTTTTTT
CASSLDRDGLNEKLFF
>few|TRBJ1-1|-|TRBV24-1
TGTGCCACCAGTGATTTCCAGAGACACAGAGGGACTGAAGCTTTCTTT
CATSDFQRHRGTEAFF
>many|TRBJ1-1|-|TRBV7-2
TGTGCCAGCAGCACGGGACCGAGGGTGAACACTGAAGCTTTCTTT
CASSTGPRVNTEAFF
>-|TRBJ2-7|-|TRBV5-6
TGTGCCAGCAGCTTGATGGCAGGGGACGCCTACGAGCAGTACTTC
CASSLMAGDAYEQYF
>few|TRBJ1-1|TRBD1|TRBV7-4
TGTGCCAGCAGTGACGACACAGGGGACACTGAAGCTTTCTTT
CASSDDTGDTEAFF
>-|TRBJ2-1|-|TRBV29-1
TGCAGCGTTGAAGTTGCGGACTACTACAATGAGCAGTTCTTC
CSVEVADYYNEQFF
>-|TRBJ1-4|-|TRBV4-1
TGCGCCAGCAGCCAAGATCAACAGGGTTATGGTTTGGAAAAACTGTTTTTT
CASSQDQQGYGLEKLFF
>few|TRBJ1-3|-|TRBV7-2
TGTGCCAGCAGCTCGGGCCGGCGGGGGGCATTATCTGGAAACACCATATATTTT
CASSSGRRGALSGNTIYF
>few|TRBJ1-2|-|TRBV7-9
TGTGCCAGCATCGCGACGGGGGGGGACTCAGGCTACACCTTC
CASIATGGDSGYTF
>-|TRBJ2-7|-|TRBV20-1
TGCAGTGCTAGTGAGAGGCCGGGCTACGAGCAGTACTTC
CSASERPGYEQYF
>many|TRBJ2-1|-|TRBV7-2
TGTGCCAGCAGCTTTCGTTACAATGAGCAGTTCTTC
CASSFRYNEQFF
>-|TRBJ1-1|-|TRBV5-1
TGCGCCAGCAGCTTATCAGGGGCGAACATGAACACTGAAGCTTTCTTT
CASSLSGANMNTEAFF
>few|TRBJ2-3|TRBD2|TRBV7-2
TGTGCCAGCAGTACTATAGCGGGGAGCACAGATACGCAGTATTTT
CASSTIAGSTDTQYF
>few|TRBJ2-1|-|TRBV20-1
TGCAGTGCTAGTTCAGATGAGCAGTTCTTC
CSASSDEQFF
>few|TRBJ2-6|TRBD1|TRBV7-9
TGTGCCAGCAGCCTTTTAACCGGGACAGGGGTCTCAGGGGCCAACGTCCTGACTTTC
CASSLLTGTGVSGANVLTF
>-|TRBJ2-7|TRBD2|TRBV7-6
TGTGCCAGCAGCACCCTCTCGCGGGAGGGCTCACACTACGAGCAGTACTTC
CASSTLSREGSHYEQYF
>once|TRBJ2-3|-|TRBV20-1
TGCAGTGCTAGAGCCGCCTGGGGCCCAGATACGCAGTATTTT
CSARAAWGPDTQYF
>-|TRBJ2-1|-|TRBV20-1
TGCAGTGCCTCGCTAGCGCGCAATGAGCAGTTCTTC
CSASLARNEQFF
>-|TRBJ2-5|TRBD2|TRBV12-3/TRBV12-4
TGTGCCAGCAGTTTTAGACTAGCGGAACAAGAGACCCAGTACTTC
CASSFRLAEQETQYF
>-|TRBJ2-3|TRBD1|TRBV7-9
TGTGCCAGCAGCCGCGGGACAGGGGGCTACACAGATACGCAGTATTTT
CASSRGTGGYTDTQYF
>-|TRBJ2-7|-|TRBV12-3/TRBV12-4
TGTGCCAGCAGACCCGACGGAACCTACGAGCAGTACTTC
CASRPDGTYEQYF
>-|TRBJ2-3|-|TRBV4-1
TGCGCCAGCAGCCAAGATAGGACTTCCGGGCTAGGTACGCAGTATTTT
CASSQDRTSGLGTQYF
>-|TRBJ2-7|-|TRBV4-3
TGCGCCAGCAGCCTGAAGACGAGCTCCTACGAGCAGTACTTC
CASSLKTSSYEQYF
>many|TRBJ1-1|TRBD1|TRBV7-9
TGTGCCAGCAGCTTGGGACAGGGGAACACTGAAGCTTTCTTT
CASSLGQGNTEAFF
>few|TRBJ2-7|TRBD2|TRBV6-6
TGTGCCAGCAGTGGAAACCAACTAGCGGGGAGGATCGAGCAGTACTTC
CASSGNQLAGRIEQYF
>many|TRBJ2-6|TRBD1|TRBV7-8
TGTGCCAGCAGCCCAGGACAGGGTGGGGCCAACGTCCTGACTTTC
CASSPGQGGANVLTF
>many|TRBJ1-2|-|TRBV7-2
TGTGCCAGCAGCCGGGACCGAGTAAGCACGGGGAACTATGGCTACACCTTC
CASSRDRVSTGNYGYTF
>-|TRBJ1-1|-|TRBV12-5
TGTGCTAGTGGTTTGGTGGGGCTCTCGTTGGCTGAAGCTTTCTTT
CASGLVGLSLAEAFF
>few|TRBJ2-3|TRBD2|TRBV20-1
TGCAGTGCTTGGGAACGGCTAGCGGGGGGCACAGATACGCAGTATTTT
CSAWERLAGGTDTQYF